This passage covers 15 T cell receptor beta chains from one sample sequenced in a study of PD-1 blockade in classical Hodgkin lymphoma. Every patient experienced relapse after autologous stem cell transplantation, and brentuximab vedotin exposure varied. The protocol was immunoSEQ multiplex PCR, while the TCRdb copy is restricted to in-frame clones and leaves out a portion. The top ten hold roughly 15% of the sample, which has over 50,000 clones, 81% seen once. Sequencing was performed on peripheral blood mononuclear cells (PBMCs), taken at baseline. Receptors were obtained from a human donor with classical Hodgkin lymphoma.

The gene calls are TRBV18 and TRBJ2-7; D is ambiguous. The CDR3 spans 14 residues. V shed 3 bases and J shed 0 bases, with 9 bases lying between them. Germline CDR1 reads KGHSH; CDR2 reads LQKENI. The CDR3 here is CASSPDPSSYEQYV. The CDR3 coding sequence is TGTGCCAGCTCACCGGACCCGAGCTCCTACGAGCAGTACGTC.

This clone was observed many times. The gene calls are TRBV6-1 and TRBJ2-7, with 7 bases identical to TRBD1. The CDR3 loop spans 14 amino acids. V was pared by 4 bases and J by 1 base, with 4 bases of the junction left unmatched. Germline CDR1 is MNHNS and CDR2 is SASEGT. The chain's CDR3 is CASSAYRGSYEQYV. The DNA for the CDR3 is TGTGCCAGCAGTGCTTACAGGGGATCCTACGAGCAGTACGTC.

This clone was found once. The rearrangement joins TRBV19 to TRBJ2-2, with 12 bases lining up with TRBD2. The CDR3 is made up of 15 amino acids. Trimming at V came to 1 base and at J to 10 bases, leaving 4 bases not matched to a gene. Germline values: CDR1 LNHDA, CDR2 SQIVND (reference sequence). The CDR3 DNA sequence: TGTGCCAGTAGTATAGGACTAGCGGGGGTCGAGGAGCTGTTTTTT. This sequence encodes CASSIGLAGVEELFF.

This clone was observed once. The chain couples TRBV5-1 to TRBJ1-1, with D possibly being TRBD1 (5 bases). V lost 3 bases and J 1 base, leaving 16 bases between the germline ends. CDR1 SGHRS and CDR2 YFSETQ come from the germline V gene. The length of the CDR3 is 16 residues. CDR3 in DNA: TGCGCCAGCAGCTCAACGCCGGGACGTGAGAACACTGAAGCTTTCTTT. Residues: CASSSTPGRENTEAFF.

The V and J genes are TRBV6-5 and TRBJ1-1; D uncertain. The CDR3 is made up of 13 amino acids. V was clipped by 2 bases and J by 4 bases, with 8 bases between them. Germline V gene data show CDR1 as MNHEY and CDR2 as SVGAGI. CDR3 in amino acids: CASSYRPSTEAFF. CDR3 sequence (DNA): TGTGCCAGCAGTTACCGTCCGAGCACTGAAGCTTTCTTT.

The rearrangement links TRBV4-3 to TRBJ2-7; the D gene is possibly TRBD1 (6 bases). Germline V gene sequence: CDR1 LGHNA, CDR2 YSLEER. V lost 0 bases and J 1 base, leaving 13 bases between the germline ends. The CDR3 spans 16 residues. CDR3 in amino acids: CASSQDRTGWSYEQYF. In nucleotides, the CDR3 is TGCGCCAGCAGCCAAGATAGAACAGGGTGGTCCTACGAGCAGTACTTC.

The chain carries TRBV5-1 and TRBJ2-1; no definite D call. Trimming removed 4 bases from V and 2 bases from J, with 22 bases in between. Germline lookup yields CDR1 SGHRS and CDR2 YFSETQ. This CDR3 region has 18 residues. Here the CDR3 reads CASSTLPRSYLTYNEQFF. The CDR3 nucleotides are TGCGCCAGCAGCACACTACCGAGATCTTACCTTACCTACAATGAGCAGTTCTTC.

The genes are TRBV7-6 and TRBJ2-7; D is unclear. Germline V gene sequence: CDR1 SGHVS, CDR2 FNYEAQ. V lost 1 base, J lost 5 bases, and 12 bases lay in between. CDR3 size: 14 residues. The CDR3 reads CASSLDPQMDEQYF. The CDR3 bases are TGTGCCAGCAGCTTAGATCCCCAGATGGACGAGCAGTACTTC.

The V and J genes are TRBV5-6 and TRBJ1-1; D remains ambiguous. V was shortened by 1 base and J by 0 bases, with 10 bases between the two germline ends. Germline CDR1 reads SGHDT; CDR2 reads YYEEEE. The CDR3 runs to 15 residues. The CDR3 spells CASSLLYKMNTEAFF. The CDR3 DNA reads TGTGCCAGCAGCTTGTTATACAAGATGAACACTGAAGCTTTCTTT.

V gene TRBV10-3 combines with J gene TRBJ2-3; the match to TRBD2 covers 8 bases. V shed 7 bases, J shed 1 base, and the junction held 10 bases outside the gene matches. CDR1 is ENHRY, CDR2 SYGVKD, per germline. CDR3 length equals 16 residues. CDR3 loop: CAITPTSGLRTDTQYF. The CDR3 DNA reads TGTGCCATCACCCCCACTAGCGGCCTGCGCACAGATACGCAGTATTTT.

CDR3 amino acids: CASSPDRASNQPQHF. In nucleotides, the CDR3 is TGCGCCAGCAGCCCGGACAGGGCTAGCAATCAGCCCCAGCATTTT. This chain connects TRBV4-3 to TRBJ1-5, with TRBD1 identical over 8 bases. Trimming removed 4 bases from V and 0 bases from J; junction bases left unmatched: 2. CDR1 and CDR2 (germline): LGHNA, YSLEER. This CDR3 contains 15 residues.

V and J are TRBV5-6 and TRBJ2-1; TRBD2 matches 7 bases. This CDR3 comprises 15 residues. V trimming: 9 bases; J trimming: 4 bases; junction bases outside the gene matches: 13. Per germline, CDR1 SGHDT and CDR2 YYEEEE. CDR3 sequence: CAISSRDYPYNEQFF. The DNA for the CDR3 is TGTGCCATTTCGTCCCGGGACTATCCGTACAATGAGCAGTTCTTC.

V usage is TRBV7-8 and J usage is TRBJ2-1; maybe TRBD1 (7 bases). V lost 0 bases, J lost 7 bases, and 16 bases lay in between. This CDR3 contains 16 residues. CDR1 SGHVS and CDR2 FQNEAQ come from the germline V gene. The CDR3, as DNA: TGTGCCAGCAGCTTAGCGGGGTCAGGGGGGTTGAATGAGCAGTTCTTC. It codes for CASSLAGSGGLNEQFF.

The V gene is TRBV19, the J gene TRBJ2-7; D gene uncertain. Per germline, CDR1 LNHDA and CDR2 SQIVND (reference sequence). The CDR3 has 15 amino acids. V gave up 3 bases and J gave up 6 bases, with 18 bases separating them. This CDR3 is CASSIFLGSYSEQYF. The CDR3 DNA reads TGTGCCAGTAGTATTTTCCTAGGAAGTTACTCCGAGCAGTACTTC.

This rearrangement joins TRBV20-1 to TRBJ1-2; D unclear. The CDR3 is 11 residues long. CDR1 and CDR2 (germline): DFQATT, SNEGSKA (reference sequence). V gave up 3 bases and J gave up 6 bases, with 8 bases separating them. The CDR3 DNA sequence: TGCAGTGCTAGGGGATCGAATGGCTACACCTTC. This encodes CSARGSNGYTF.